These 9 T cell receptor beta chains originate from one sample sequenced in a study of a mutant IDH1 vaccine in newly diagnosed glioma. Method: immunoSEQ multiplex PCR; TCRdb's copy keeps in-frame clones and lacks some. The table includes more than 20,000 clones, roughly four fifths detected once. Their target antigens are unknown. As for time point: week 23, last vaccination. Each vaccine dose was 300 ug of mutant IDH1 20-mer peptide, with topical imiquimod. The specimen comprised PBMCs, sampled from a glioma patient whose treatment included an IDH1 peptide vaccine. These receptors came from a man aged 30 to 39 with glioma.

This chain connects TRBV18 to TRBJ2-1, with TRBD2 identical over 15 bases. Germline values: CDR1 KGHSH, CDR2 LQKENI. After removal of 5 bases from V and 2 bases from J, the junction contained 4 bases not matched to a gene. This CDR3 spans 17 amino acids. The CDR3 coding sequence is TGTGCCAGCTCAAGGACTAGCGGGAGGGTCACCTACAATGAGCAGTTCTTC. The encoded protein is CASSRTSGRVTYNEQFF.

This chain joins TRBV6-5 and TRBJ1-3; D gene uncertain. CDR3 length: 14 amino acids. Trimming stripped 2 bases from V and 0 bases from J, with 5 bases between. CDR1 and CDR2 (germline): MNHEY, SVGAGI. CDR3 coding DNA: TGTGCCAGCAGTTACAGGGACTCTGGAAACACCATATATTTT. It is translated as CASSYRDSGNTIYF.

This rearrangement joins TRBV5-1 to TRBJ2-7, with 7 bases that match TRBD2. CDR3 length equals 15 residues. V gave up 5 bases and J gave up 2 bases; unmatched junction bases: 10. Germline values: CDR1 SGHRS, CDR2 YFSETQ. CDR3 DNA: TGCGCCAGCAGTCCAATCTCGCGGGAGCCCTACGAGCAGTACTTC. The encoded protein is CASSPISREPYEQYF.

The rearrangement links TRBV5-4 to TRBJ2-1; maybe TRBD1 (5 bases). CDR1 and CDR2 (germline): SGHNT, YYREEE (reference sequence). V was pared by 4 bases and J by 4 bases, with 18 bases between. The CDR3 loop spans 16 amino acids. The CDR3: CASSRPTGSVYNEQFF. For the CDR3, the DNA is TGTGCCAGCAGCCGACCCACAGGATCGGTATACAATGAGCAGTTCTTC.

V and J are TRBV14 and TRBJ2-2, with D possibly being TRBD1 (6 bases). V gave up 1 base and J gave up 0 bases, with 12 bases separating them. The V gene's germline CDR1 is SGHDN and CDR2 FVKESK. CDR3 size: 17 residues. The CDR3 here is CASSQVFRGTNTGELFF. The CDR3, as DNA: TGTGCCAGCAGCCAAGTCTTCAGGGGTACGAACACCGGGGAGCTGTTTTTT.

The chain has TRBV19 and TRBJ1-5, with 7 bases identical to TRBD1. The CDR3 contains 17 residues. Germline CDR1 LNHDA, CDR2 SQIVND (reference sequence). Trimming removed 4 bases from V and 6 bases from J; junction bases left unmatched: 15. CDR3 in amino acids: CASSTPSGTAGGQPQHF. The CDR3 DNA sequence: TGTGCCAGTAGTACCCCCTCCGGGACAGCGGGGGGTCAGCCCCAGCATTTT. The full variable domain, rest sourced from reference TRBV19 and TRBJ1-5, is DGGITQSPKYLFRKEGQNVTLSCEQNLNHDAMYWYRQDPGQGLRLIYYSQIVNDFQKGDIAEGYSVSREKKESFPLTVTSAQKNPTAFYLCASSTPSGTAGGQPQHFGDGTRLSIL.

The CDR3 protein is CASSSTLSTDTQYF. The DNA for the CDR3 is TGTGCCAGCAGCTCGACCCTGAGCACAGATACGCAGTATTTT. The V call is TRBV7-9, the J call TRBJ2-3, with no clear D. V was cut by 4 bases and J by 0 bases, with 8 bases left in between. This CDR3 has 14 residues. Germline CDR1 SEHNR, CDR2 FQNEAQ (reference sequence).

J is TRBJ1-1 and V is TRBV6-1; D remains ambiguous. The CDR3 loop spans 15 amino acids. V lost 0 bases, J lost 2 bases, and 10 bases lay in between. Germline-derived CDR1 and CDR2 are MNHNS and SASEGT. CDR3 DNA: TGTGCCAGCAGTGAAGCGATGAATCTAAACACTGAAGCTTTCTTT. It translates to CASSEAMNLNTEAFF.

The chain couples TRBV5-1 to TRBJ2-7, with D possibly being TRBD1 or TRBD2 (6 bases each). This CDR3 region has 15 residues. The ends were cut back, 0 bases at V and 5 bases at J, with 15 bases in the middle. Germline V gene data show CDR1 as SGHRS and CDR2 as YFSETQ. The CDR3 bases are TGCGCCAGCAGCTTGGAAGGGGGGCCCGTGGACGAGCAGTACTTC. This sequence encodes CASSLEGGPVDEQYF.